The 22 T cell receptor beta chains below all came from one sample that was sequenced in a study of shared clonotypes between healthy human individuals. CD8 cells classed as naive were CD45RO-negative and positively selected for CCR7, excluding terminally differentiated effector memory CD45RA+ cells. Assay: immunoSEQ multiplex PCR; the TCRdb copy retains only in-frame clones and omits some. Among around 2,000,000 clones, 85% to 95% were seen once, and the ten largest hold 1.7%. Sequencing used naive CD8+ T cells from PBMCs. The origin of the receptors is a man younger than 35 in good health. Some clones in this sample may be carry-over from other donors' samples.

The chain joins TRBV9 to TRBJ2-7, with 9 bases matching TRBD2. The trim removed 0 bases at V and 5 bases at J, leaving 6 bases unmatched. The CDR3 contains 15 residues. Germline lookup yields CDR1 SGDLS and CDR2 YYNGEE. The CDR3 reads CASSVVGSGSHEQYF. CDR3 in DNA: TGTGCCAGCAGCGTAGTTGGTAGCGGGAGCCACGAGCAGTACTTC.

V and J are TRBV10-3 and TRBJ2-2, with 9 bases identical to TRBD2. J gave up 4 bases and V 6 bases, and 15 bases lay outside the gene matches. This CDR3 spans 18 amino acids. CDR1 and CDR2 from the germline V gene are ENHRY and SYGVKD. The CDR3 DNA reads TGTGCCATCAGCGCCTCAGCCGCGGGAGGGCTTGGCACCGGGGAGCTGTTTTTT. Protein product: CAISASAAGGLGTGELFF.

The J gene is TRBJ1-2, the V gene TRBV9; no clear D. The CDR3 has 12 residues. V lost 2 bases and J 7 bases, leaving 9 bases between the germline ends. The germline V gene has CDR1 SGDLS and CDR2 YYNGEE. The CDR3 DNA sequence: TGTGCCAGCAGCGTTAACGGATTTGGCTACACCTTC. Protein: CASSVNGFGYTF.

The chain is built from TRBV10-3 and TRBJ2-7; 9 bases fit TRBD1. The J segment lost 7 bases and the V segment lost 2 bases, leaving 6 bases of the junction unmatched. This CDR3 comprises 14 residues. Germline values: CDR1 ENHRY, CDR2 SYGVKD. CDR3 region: CAISERDRVWEQYF. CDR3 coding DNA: TGTGCCATCAGTGAGCGGGACAGGGTATGGGAGCAGTACTTC.

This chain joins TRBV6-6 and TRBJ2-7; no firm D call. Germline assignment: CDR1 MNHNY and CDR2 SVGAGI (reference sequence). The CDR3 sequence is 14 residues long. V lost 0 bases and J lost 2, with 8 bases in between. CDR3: CASSYSRRAYEQYF. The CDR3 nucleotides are TGTGCCAGCAGTTACTCACGCAGAGCCTACGAGCAGTACTTC.

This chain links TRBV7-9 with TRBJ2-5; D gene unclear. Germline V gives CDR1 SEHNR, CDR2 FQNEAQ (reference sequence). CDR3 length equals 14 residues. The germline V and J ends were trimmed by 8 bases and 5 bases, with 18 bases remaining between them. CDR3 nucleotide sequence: TGTGCCAGCCGAGACCCCTCCCATCGGGAGACCCAGTACTTC. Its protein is CASRDPSHRETQYF.

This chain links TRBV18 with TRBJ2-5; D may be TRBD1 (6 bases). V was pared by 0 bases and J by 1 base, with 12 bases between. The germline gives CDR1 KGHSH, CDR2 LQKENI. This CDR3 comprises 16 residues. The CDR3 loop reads CASSPPGRTVQETQYF. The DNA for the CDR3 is TGTGCCAGCTCACCACCGGGGCGGACAGTCCAAGAGACCCAGTACTTC.

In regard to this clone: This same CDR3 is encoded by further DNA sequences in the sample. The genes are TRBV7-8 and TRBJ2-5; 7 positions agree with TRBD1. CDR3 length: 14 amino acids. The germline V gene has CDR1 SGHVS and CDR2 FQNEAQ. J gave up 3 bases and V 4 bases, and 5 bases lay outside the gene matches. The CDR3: CASSSRQGEETQYF. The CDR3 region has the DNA TGTGCCAGCAGCTCCAGACAGGGTGAAGAGACCCAGTACTTC.

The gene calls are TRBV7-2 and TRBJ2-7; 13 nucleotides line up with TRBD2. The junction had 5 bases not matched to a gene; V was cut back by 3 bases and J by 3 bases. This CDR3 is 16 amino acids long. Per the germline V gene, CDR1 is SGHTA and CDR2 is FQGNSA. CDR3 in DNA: TGTGCCAGCAGCTTGGAAGGGACTAGCGGGGTCTACGAGCAGTACTTC. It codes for CASSLEGTSGVYEQYF.

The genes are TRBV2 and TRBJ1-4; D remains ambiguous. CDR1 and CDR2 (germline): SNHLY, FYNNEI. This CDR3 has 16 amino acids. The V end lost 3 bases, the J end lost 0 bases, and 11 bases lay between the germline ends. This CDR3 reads CASSDNRRSTNEKLFF. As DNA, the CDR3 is TGTGCCAGCAGTGATAATAGGAGATCAACTAATGAAAAACTGTTTTTT. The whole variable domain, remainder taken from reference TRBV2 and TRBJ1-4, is EPEVTQTPSHQVTQMGQEVILRCVPISNHLYFYWYRQILGQKVEFLVSFYNNEISEKSEIFDDQFSVERPDGSNFTLKIRSTKLEDSAMYFCASSDNRRSTNEKLFFGSGTQLSVL.

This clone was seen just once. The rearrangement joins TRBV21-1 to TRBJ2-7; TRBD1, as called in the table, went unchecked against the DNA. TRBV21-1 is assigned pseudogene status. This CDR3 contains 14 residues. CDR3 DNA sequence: TGTGCCAGCAGAAAACAGGGGGCTCTGTGCGAGCAGTACTTC. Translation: CASRKQGALCEQYF.

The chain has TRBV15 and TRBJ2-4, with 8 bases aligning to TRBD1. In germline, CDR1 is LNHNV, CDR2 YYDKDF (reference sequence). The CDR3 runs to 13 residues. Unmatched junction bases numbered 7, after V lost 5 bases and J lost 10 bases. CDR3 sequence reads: CATSVDRGSIQYF. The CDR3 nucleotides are TGTGCCACCAGCGTCGACAGGGGATCAATTCAGTACTTC.

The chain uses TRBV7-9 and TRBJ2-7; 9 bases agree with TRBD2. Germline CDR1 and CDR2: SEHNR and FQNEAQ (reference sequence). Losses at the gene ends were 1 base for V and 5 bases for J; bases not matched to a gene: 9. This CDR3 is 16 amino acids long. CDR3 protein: CASSLVGAGGPHEQYF. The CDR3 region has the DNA TGTGCCAGCAGCTTAGTTGGGGCGGGAGGGCCCCACGAGCAGTACTTC.

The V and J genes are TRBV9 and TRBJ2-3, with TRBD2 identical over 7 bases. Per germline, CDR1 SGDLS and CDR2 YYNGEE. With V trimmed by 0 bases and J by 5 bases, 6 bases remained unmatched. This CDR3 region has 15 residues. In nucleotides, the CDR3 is TGTGCCAGCAGCGTAGTAAGCGGGAAGGGAGATACGCAGTATTTT. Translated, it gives CASSVVSGKGDTQYF.

CDR3 DNA: TGCGCCAGCAGTGCCTGGCGGGAGAGAGTAGATACGCAGTATTTT. This encodes CASSAWRERVDTQYF. The chain is built from TRBV10-1 and TRBJ2-3, with 7 positions matching TRBD2. J lost 5 bases, V lost 4 bases, and 9 bases had no gene match. The CDR3 extends over 15 amino acids. Germline V gives CDR1 WNHNN, CDR2 SYGVQD (reference sequence).

The CDR3 sequence: CASSSPLSGETQYF. The CDR3 nucleotides are TGTGCCAGCAGCTCACCGTTATCCGGGGAGACCCAGTACTTC. The genes are TRBV7-9 and TRBJ2-5; D is unclear. V lost 4 bases, J lost 5 bases, and 14 bases lay in between. The CDR3 has 14 residues. Germline V gives CDR1 SEHNR, CDR2 FQNEAQ (reference sequence). The whole variable domain, filled in from reference TRBV7-9 and TRBJ2-5, reads DTGVSQNPRHKITKRGQNVTFRCDPISEHNRLYWYRQTLGQGPEFLTYFQNEAQLEKSRLLSDRFSAERPKGSFSTLEIQRTEQGDSAMYLCASSSPLSGETQYFGPGTRLLVL.

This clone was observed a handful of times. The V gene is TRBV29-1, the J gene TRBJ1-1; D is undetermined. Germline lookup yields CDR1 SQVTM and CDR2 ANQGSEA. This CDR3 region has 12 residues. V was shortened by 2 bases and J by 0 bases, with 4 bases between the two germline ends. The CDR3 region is CSVELMNTEAFF. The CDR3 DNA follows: TGCAGCGTTGAACTCATGAACACTGAAGCTTTCTTT. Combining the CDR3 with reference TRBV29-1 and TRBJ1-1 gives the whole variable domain SAVISQKPSRDICQRGTSLTIQCQVDSQVTMMFWYRQQPGQSLTLIATANQGSEATYESGFVIDKFPISRPNLTFSTLTVSNMSPEDSSIYLCSVELMNTEAFFGQGTRLTVV.

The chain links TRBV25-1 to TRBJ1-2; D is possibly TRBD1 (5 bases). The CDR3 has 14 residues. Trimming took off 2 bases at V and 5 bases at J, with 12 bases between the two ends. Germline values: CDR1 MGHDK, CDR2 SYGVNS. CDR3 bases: TGTGCCAGCAGTGAAGGAGGGGTAGTTTATGGCTACACCTTC. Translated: CASSEGGVVYGYTF.

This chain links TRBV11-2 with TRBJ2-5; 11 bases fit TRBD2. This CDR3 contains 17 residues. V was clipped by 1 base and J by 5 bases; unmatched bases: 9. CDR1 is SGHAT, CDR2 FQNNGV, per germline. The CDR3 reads CASSLGGLAGGGETQYF. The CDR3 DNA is TGTGCCAGCAGCTTAGGCGGACTAGCGGGTGGAGGGGAGACCCAGTACTTC.

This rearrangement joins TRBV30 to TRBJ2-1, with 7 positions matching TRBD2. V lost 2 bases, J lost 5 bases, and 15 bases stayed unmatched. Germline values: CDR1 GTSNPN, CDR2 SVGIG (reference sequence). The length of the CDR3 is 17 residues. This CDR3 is CAWSRAGYLREDNEQFF. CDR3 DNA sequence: TGTGCCTGGAGTCGAGCGGGATACCTACGCGAGGACAATGAGCAGTTCTTC.

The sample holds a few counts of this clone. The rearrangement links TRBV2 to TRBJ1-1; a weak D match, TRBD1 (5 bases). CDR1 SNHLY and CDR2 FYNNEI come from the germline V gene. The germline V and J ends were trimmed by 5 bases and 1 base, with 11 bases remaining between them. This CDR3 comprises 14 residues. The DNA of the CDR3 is TGTGCCAGCAGTCAGGACAACTCGAACACTGAAGCTTTCTTT. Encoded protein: CASSQDNSNTEAFF.

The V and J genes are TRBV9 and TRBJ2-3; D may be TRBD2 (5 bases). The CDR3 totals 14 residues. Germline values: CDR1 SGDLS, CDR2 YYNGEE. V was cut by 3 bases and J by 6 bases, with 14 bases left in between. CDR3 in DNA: TGTGCCAGCAGCGGGACTTCCCCTGTGGATACGCAGTATTTT. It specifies CASSGTSPVDTQYF.